The source of this T cell receptor beta chain is a study of T cell responses to AZD1222 COVID-19 vaccine (dated by TCRdb to the early 2020s). Notes on the research overall: TCR sequencing covered more than 230 trial participants: 200 to 220 given two doses of AZD1222 and approximately 25 given two doses of MenACWY control vaccine. Enrollment into the trials was organized by age into subgroups of 18-55, 56-69 and 70-plus years, and those subgroups contained roughly 140, 27 and 60 TCR-sequenced participants, respectively.

The CDR3 regions of human TCRbeta chains were analyzed by immunosequencing. Regarding the original processing steps: TCRs in the repertoires were matched against a reference library of SARS-CoV-2-specific TCRs that had been generated with the MIRA antigen-specificity platform. Breadth was defined as the fraction of unique TCRs that were SARS-CoV-2-associated. Depth was defined as the fraction of total T cells that were SARS-CoV-2-associated. Using the MIRA data, each spike-specific TCR was assigned both to the spike region to which the TCR was reactive and to a CD4 or CD8 class. Log10-transformed breadth and depth values were compared by one-way ANOVA with Sidak's multiple comparisons tests. TCRdb obtained this table from immuneACCESS and retained in-frame rearrangements with V and J assigned. These tables miss some clones; where compared with another copy, unresolved V genes account for less than half of the shortfall, and the remainder is unexplained. The V and J calls and the clone size are those of that table, but D and trimming were determined from the DNA. The sample data list about 200,000 clones, and more than 80% of these were observed just once. Approximately 4% of the sample is in the top ten clones.

General study outcomes and caveats: CD4 TCRs associated with the vaccine covered the entire spike protein, and the dominant responses were in regions 160-218 and 743-854. Participants were mostly white British and included more females than males, and it was suggested by the authors that clonal diversity may have been underestimated. A significant rise in spike-specific TCR breadth and depth was observed after two AZD1222 doses relative to day 0 and relative to MenACWY recipients. Reportedly, almost half of the unique spike-specific TCRs recognized epitopes lying outside the regions that are mutated in the B.1.351 and B.1.1.7 variants. No day 14 peak-response samples were available, so repertoires were characterized only after the peak T cell response. Conclusions about previously exposed vaccinees are limited, since just five or six AZD1222 recipients were seropositive for SARS-CoV-2 at baseline. In the small 56-69-year group, the increase in depth fell short of significance, most likely because of low power.

This specimen's time point label, per the study, means: about 28 days (+/-7) after the second vaccine dose. Reading the label with the study, this specimen's treatment or condition is: meningococcal conjugate vaccine given as trial control. Vaccinee samples came from UK trials COV001 and COV002, including a single-blind randomized controlled phase 2/3 trial of AZD1222 (ChAdOx1 nCoV-19) in healthy adults. For TCRbeta chain sequencing, PBMC samples from trial participants were taken at day 0 and at day 28 after the second dose. Concerning this clone: It lacks a known antigen. Base-call qualities are not available, and no considerably larger clone is one nucleotide away. The sample has other DNA sequences that encode this CDR3 too.

The CDR3, cysteine through phenylalanine, is 14 amino acids long. The only DNA kept is the CDR3, 42 bases in frame from the first base. From the germline V gene, CDR1 is SGDLS and CDR2 is YYNGEE. V and J are truncated by 0 bases and 0 bases respectively, leaving an intervening sequence of 5 bases. The TCR originated in an adult who received the MenACWY meningococcal vaccine as a control. This sequence uses TRBV9 and TRBJ2-3; the D gene is unclear. Sequencing used peripheral blood, obtained 28 days after the second dose of the MenACWY control vaccine. The nucleotides read TGTGCCAGCAGCGTAGACGGAAGCACAGATACGCAGTATTTT. It encodes CASSVDGSTDTQYF.